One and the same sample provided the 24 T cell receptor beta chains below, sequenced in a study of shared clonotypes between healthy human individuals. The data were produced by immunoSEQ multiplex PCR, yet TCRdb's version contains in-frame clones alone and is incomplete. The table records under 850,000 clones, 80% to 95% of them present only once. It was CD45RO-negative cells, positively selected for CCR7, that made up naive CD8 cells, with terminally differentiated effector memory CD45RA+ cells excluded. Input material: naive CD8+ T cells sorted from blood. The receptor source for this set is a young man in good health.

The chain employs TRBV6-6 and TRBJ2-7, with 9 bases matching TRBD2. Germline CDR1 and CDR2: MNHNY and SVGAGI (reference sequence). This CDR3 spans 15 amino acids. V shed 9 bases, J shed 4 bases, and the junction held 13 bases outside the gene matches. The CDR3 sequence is CASLGGSSGRYEQYF. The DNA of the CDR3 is TGTGCCAGTCTCGGAGGGAGCAGCGGGAGGTACGAGCAGTACTTC.

CDR3 nucleotide sequence: TGCAGCGTTGTGACAGGGGACACTGAAGCTTTCTTT. It codes for CSVVTGDTEAFF. V usage is TRBV29-1 and J usage is TRBJ1-1; the match to TRBD1 covers 8 bases. Trimming took 4 bases from V and 3 from J; bases not matched to a gene: 1. CDR1 is SQVTM, CDR2 ANQGSEA, per germline. The CDR3 contains 12 residues.

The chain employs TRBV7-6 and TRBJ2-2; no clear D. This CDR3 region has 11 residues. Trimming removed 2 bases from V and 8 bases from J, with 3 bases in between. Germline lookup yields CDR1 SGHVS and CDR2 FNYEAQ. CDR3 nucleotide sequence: TGTGCCAGCAGCTTAATGGGGGAGCTGTTTTTT. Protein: CASSLMGELFF.

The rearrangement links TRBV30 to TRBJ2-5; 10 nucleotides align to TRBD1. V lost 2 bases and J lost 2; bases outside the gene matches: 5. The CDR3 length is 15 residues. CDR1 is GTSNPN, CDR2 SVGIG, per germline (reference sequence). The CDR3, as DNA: TGTGCCTGGAGTCCCGGACAGGGGGTTCAAGAGACCCAGTACTTC. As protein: CAWSPGQGVQETQYF. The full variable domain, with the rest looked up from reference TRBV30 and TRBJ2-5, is SQTIHQWPATLVQPVGSPLSLECTVEGTSNPNLYWYRQAAGRGLQLLFYSVGIGQISSEVPQNLSASRPQDRQFILSSKKLLLSDSGFYLCAWSPGQGVQETQYFGPGTRLLVL.

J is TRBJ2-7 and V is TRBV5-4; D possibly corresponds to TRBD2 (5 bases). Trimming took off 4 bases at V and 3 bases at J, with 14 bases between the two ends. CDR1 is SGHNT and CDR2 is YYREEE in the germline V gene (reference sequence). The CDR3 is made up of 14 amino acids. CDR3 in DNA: TGTGCCAGCAGCCCGGATAGACTATTCTACGAGCAGTACTTC. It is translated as CASSPDRLFYEQYF.

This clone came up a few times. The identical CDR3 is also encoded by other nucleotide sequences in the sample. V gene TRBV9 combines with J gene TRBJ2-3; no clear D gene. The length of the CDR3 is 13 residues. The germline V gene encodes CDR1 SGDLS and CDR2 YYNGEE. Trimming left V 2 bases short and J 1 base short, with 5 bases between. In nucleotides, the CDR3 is TGTGCCAGCAGCGTGGGCGGCACAGATACGCAGTATTTT. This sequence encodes CASSVGGTDTQYF.

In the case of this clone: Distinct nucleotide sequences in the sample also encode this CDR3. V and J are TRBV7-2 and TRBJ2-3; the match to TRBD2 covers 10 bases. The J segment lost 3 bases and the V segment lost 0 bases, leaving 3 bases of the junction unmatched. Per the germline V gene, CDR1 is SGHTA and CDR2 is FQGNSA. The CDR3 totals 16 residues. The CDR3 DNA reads TGTGCCAGCAGCTTAGCGCTAGCGGGAGTAACAGATACGCAGTATTTT. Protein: CASSLALAGVTDTQYF.

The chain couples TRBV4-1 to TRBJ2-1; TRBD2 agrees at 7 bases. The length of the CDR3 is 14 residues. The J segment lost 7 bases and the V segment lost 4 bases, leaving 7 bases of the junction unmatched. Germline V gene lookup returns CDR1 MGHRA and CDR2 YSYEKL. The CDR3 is CASSLGLVGNEQFF. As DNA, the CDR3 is TGCGCCAGCAGCCTCGGACTAGTGGGTAATGAGCAGTTCTTC.

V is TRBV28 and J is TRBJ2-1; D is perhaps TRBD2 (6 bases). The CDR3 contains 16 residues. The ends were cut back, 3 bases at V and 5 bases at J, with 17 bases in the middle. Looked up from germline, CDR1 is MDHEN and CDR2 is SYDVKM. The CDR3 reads CASSFNEGGIDNEQFF. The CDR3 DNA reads TGTGCCAGCAGTTTTAACGAGGGAGGCATAGACAATGAGCAGTTCTTC.

CDR3 protein: CASSLVPSGAGELFF. The CDR3, as DNA: TGTGCCAGCAGTTTAGTGCCCTCAGGGGCCGGGGAGCTGTTTTTT. The chain joins TRBV27 to TRBJ2-2; possibly TRBD1 for D (6 bases). Trimming left V 2 bases short and J 6 bases short, with 13 bases between. CDR1 is MNHEY, CDR2 SMNVEV, per germline (reference sequence). CDR3 length: 15 amino acids.

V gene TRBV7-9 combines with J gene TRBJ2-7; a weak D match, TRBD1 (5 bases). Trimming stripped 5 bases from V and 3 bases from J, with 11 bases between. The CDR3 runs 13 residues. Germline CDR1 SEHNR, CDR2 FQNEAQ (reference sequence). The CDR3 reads CASSDQGVYEQYF. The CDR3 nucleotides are TGTGCCAGCAGCGACCAGGGTGTCTACGAGCAGTACTTC.

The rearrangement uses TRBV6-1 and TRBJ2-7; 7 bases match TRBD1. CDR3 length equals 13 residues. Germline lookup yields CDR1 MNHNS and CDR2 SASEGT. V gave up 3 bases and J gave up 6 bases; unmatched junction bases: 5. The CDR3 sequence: CASSETGTGEQYF. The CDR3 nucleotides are TGTGCCAGCAGTGAGACAGGGACGGGCGAGCAGTACTTC.

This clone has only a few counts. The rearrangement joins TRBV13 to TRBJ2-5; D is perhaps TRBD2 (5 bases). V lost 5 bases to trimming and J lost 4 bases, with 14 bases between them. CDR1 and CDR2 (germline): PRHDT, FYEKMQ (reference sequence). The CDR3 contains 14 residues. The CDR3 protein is CASSQRTRRETQYF. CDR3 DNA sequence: TGTGCCAGCAGCCAACGCACTAGGCGAGAGACCCAGTACTTC.

The CDR3 DNA is TGTGCCAGCAACGTGGCAGCCACAGGGGCCACTGAAGCTTTCTTT. Translation: CASNVAATGATEAFF. This rearrangement joins TRBV27 to TRBJ1-1, with TRBD1 matching over 7 bases. The V segment lost 7 bases and the J segment 4 bases; nucleotides outside the gene matches: 12. Germline-derived CDR1 and CDR2 are MNHEY and SMNVEV (reference sequence). The length of the CDR3 is 15 residues.

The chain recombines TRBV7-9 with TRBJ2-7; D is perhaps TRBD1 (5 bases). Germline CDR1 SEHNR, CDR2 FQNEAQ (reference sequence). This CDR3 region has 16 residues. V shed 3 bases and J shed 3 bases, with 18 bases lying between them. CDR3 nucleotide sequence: TGTGCCAGCAGCTTGGCTCCGGTGTGGCAGGGCTACGAGCAGTACTTC. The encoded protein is CASSLAPVWQGYEQYF. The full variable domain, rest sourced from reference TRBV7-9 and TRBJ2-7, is DTGVSQNPRHKITKRGQNVTFRCDPISEHNRLYWYRQTLGQGPEFLTYFQNEAQLEKSRLLSDRFSAERPKGSFSTLEIQRTEQGDSAMYLCASSLAPVWQGYEQYFGPGTRLTVT.

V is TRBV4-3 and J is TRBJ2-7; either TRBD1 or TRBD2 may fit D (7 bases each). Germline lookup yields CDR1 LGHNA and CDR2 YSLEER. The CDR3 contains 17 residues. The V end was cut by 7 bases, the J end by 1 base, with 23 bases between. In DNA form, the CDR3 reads TGCGCCAGCATCAAGGGGCGGGGGACAGAAAGTTCCTACGAGCAGTACTTC. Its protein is CASIKGRGTESSYEQYF.

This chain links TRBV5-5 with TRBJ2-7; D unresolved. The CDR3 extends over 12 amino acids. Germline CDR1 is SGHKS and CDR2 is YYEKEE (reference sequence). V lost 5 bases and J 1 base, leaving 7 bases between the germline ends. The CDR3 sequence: CASSTESYEQYF. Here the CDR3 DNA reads TGTGCCAGCAGTACGGAGTCCTACGAGCAGTACTTC.

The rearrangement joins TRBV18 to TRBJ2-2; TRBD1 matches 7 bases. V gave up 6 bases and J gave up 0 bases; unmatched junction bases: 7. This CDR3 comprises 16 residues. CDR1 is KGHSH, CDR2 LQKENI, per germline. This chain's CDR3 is CASSLRGTANTGELFF. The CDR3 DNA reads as TGTGCCAGCTCGTTGCGTGGGACAGCGAACACCGGGGAGCTGTTTTTT.

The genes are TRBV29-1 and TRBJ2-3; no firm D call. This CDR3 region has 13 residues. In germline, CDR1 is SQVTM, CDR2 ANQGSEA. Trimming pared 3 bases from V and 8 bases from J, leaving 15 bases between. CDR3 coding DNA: TGCAGCGTTGAGGCGAGGCAAGAGAGTACGCAGTATTTT. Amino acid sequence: CSVEARQESTQYF.

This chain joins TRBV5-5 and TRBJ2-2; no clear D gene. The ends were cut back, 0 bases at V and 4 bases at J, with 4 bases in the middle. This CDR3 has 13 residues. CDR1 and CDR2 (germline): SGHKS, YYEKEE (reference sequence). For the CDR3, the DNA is TGTGCCAGCAGCTTGGACCCCACCGGGGAGCTGTTTTTT. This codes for CASSLDPTGELFF.

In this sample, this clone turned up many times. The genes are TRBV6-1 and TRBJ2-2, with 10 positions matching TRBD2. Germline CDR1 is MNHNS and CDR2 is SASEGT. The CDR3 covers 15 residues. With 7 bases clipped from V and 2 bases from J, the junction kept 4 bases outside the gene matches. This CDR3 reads CASTASGSNTGELFF. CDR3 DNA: TGTGCCAGCACGGCTAGCGGGAGTAACACCGGGGAGCTGTTTTTT.

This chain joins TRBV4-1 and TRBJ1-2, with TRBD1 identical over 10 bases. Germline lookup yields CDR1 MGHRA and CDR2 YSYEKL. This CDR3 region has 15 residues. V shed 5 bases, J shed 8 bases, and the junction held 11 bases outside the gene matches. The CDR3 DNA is TGCGCCAGCAGCACGGCCACCGGGACAGGGGAAGGCTACACCTTC. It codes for CASSTATGTGEGYTF.

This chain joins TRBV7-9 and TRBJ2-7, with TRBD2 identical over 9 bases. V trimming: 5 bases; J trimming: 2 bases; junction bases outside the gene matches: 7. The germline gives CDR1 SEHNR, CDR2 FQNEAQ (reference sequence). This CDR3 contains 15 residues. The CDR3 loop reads CASSGIAGETYEQYF. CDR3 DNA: TGTGCCAGCAGCGGTATAGCGGGGGAGACCTACGAGCAGTACTTC.

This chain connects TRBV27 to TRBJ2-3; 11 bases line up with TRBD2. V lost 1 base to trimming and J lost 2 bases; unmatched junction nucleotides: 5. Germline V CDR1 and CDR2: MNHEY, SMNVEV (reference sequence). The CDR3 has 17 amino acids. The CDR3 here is CASSLLGTSGATDTQYF. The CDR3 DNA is TGTGCCAGCAGTTTATTGGGGACTAGCGGAGCCACAGATACGCAGTATTTT.